A single sample gave rise to the 18 T cell receptor beta chains below, sequenced in a study of blood T cell repertoires in COVID-19 (dated by TCRdb to the early 2020s). The library was produced with the immunoSEQ multiplex PCR assay. TCRdb carries this immuneACCESS record with in-frame sequences only. Its versions omit some clonotypes, under half of them owing to an unresolved V gene in the studies checked, with the rest unexplained. This sample lists approximately 200,000 clones; roughly 80% were detected once. The ten largest clones add up to roughly 17% of the sample. Sequenced material: peripheral blood. These TCRs come from a man aged 55 to 70 with active or convalescent COVID-19.

The chain has TRBV28 and TRBJ1-5, with TRBD1 identical over 7 bases. Trimming cost V 6 bases and J 5 bases; bases outside gene matches: 4. This CDR3 is built from 13 residues. Germline CDR1 and CDR2: MDHEN and SYDVKM. The CDR3 loop is CASREQGYQPQHF. The CDR3 bases are TGTGCCAGCAGAGAACAGGGGTATCAGCCCCAGCATTTT.

This chain joins TRBV19 and TRBJ2-7; D possibly corresponds to TRBD1 (6 bases). The CDR3 length is 13 residues. Trimming removed 4 bases from V and 4 bases from J, with 11 bases in between. Per germline, CDR1 LNHDA and CDR2 SQIVND (reference sequence). The CDR3 spells CASSTQTGYEQYF. CDR3 bases: TGTGCCAGTAGTACCCAGACAGGATACGAGCAGTACTTC.

V gene TRBV5-4 combines with J gene TRBJ2-7, with D tentatively TRBD1 (5 bases). The V gene lost 1 base and the J gene lost 11 bases, with 22 bases spanning the gap. The CDR3 sequence is 15 residues long. The germline gives CDR1 SGHNT, CDR2 YYREEE (reference sequence). The CDR3 reads CASSLMSGFDILEYF. The CDR3 coding sequence is TGTGCCAGCAGCTTGATGTCAGGGTTCGACATTTTGGAGTACTTC.

The chain is built from TRBV5-1 and TRBJ2-7; 8 nucleotides align to TRBD1. This CDR3 has 14 amino acids. V was pared by 4 bases and J by 3 bases, with 6 bases of the junction left unmatched. The germline CDR1 and CDR2 sequences are SGHRS and YFSETQ. The CDR3 loop is CASSRVGQGYEQYF. The CDR3 region has the DNA TGCGCCAGCAGCCGAGTCGGACAGGGCTACGAGCAGTACTTC. Full variable domain (remainder filled in from reference TRBV5-1 and TRBJ2-7): KAGVTQTPRYLIKTRGQQVTLSCSPISGHRSVSWYQQTPGQGLQFLFEYFSETQRNKGNFPGRFSGRQFSNSRSEMNVSTLELGDSALYLCASSRVGQGYEQYFGPGTRLTVT.

The J gene is TRBJ2-7, the V gene TRBV18; TRBD2 matches 13 bases. This CDR3 is built from 16 residues. Germline-derived CDR1 and CDR2 are KGHSH and LQKENI. Unmatched junction bases numbered 5, after V lost 4 bases and J lost 2 bases. In DNA, the CDR3 is TGTGCCAGCTCACGGCAAACTAGCGGGAGGGCCTACGAGCAGTACTTC. It is translated as CASSRQTSGRAYEQYF.

The V call is TRBV3-1 (or the pseudogene TRBV3-2), the J call TRBJ2-7; the D gene is possibly TRBD2 (6 bases). Trimming took 5 bases from V and 0 from J, leaving 14 bases between them. The CDR3 length is 15 residues. The germline gives CDR1 LGHDT, CDR2 YNNKEL (reference sequence). The CDR3 region is CASSKRLVLSYEQYF. DNA of the CDR3: TGTGCCAGCAGCAAACGACTAGTTCTCTCCTACGAGCAGTACTTC.

The rearrangement joins TRBV3-1 (or the pseudogene TRBV3-2) to TRBJ2-2; a possible D gene is TRBD1 (6 bases). Trimming took off 5 bases at V and 2 bases at J, with 12 bases between the two ends. The CDR3 length is 15 residues. CDR1 and CDR2 (germline): LGHDT, YNNKEL (reference sequence). This CDR3 is CASSRGTRNTGELFF. The CDR3 region has the DNA TGTGCCAGCAGCAGAGGGACAAGAAACACCGGGGAGCTGTTTTTT.

J is TRBJ2-7 and V is TRBV6-1; TRBD2 agrees at 9 bases. After removal of 5 bases from V and 0 bases from J, the junction contained 5 bases not matched to a gene. CDR1 and CDR2 from the germline V gene are MNHNS and SASEGT. The CDR3 has 15 residues. This CDR3 is CASSLLSGGSYEQYF. CDR3 nucleotide sequence: TGTGCCAGCAGTCTCCTTAGCGGGGGCTCCTACGAGCAGTACTTC.

The rearrangement joins TRBV27 to TRBJ1-2; TRBD1 agrees at 7 bases. The CDR3 has 16 amino acids. The germline V gene encodes CDR1 MNHEY and CDR2 SMNVEV (reference sequence). V lost 0 bases, J lost 6 bases, and 10 bases stayed unmatched. The CDR3 loop reads CASSLSRFAQGNGYTF. CDR3 nucleotide sequence: TGTGCCAGCAGTTTATCCCGATTTGCACAGGGGAATGGCTACACCTTC.

The V gene is TRBV27, the J gene TRBJ2-7, with 7 nucleotides matching TRBD1. V was clipped by 4 bases and J by 6 bases; unmatched bases: 9. Germline CDR1 and CDR2: MNHEY and SMNVEV (reference sequence). This CDR3 region has 14 residues. The CDR3 DNA sequence: TGTGCCAGCAGTTCGCACAGGGGAATTGGCGAGCAGTACTTC. Translating gives CASSSHRGIGEQYF.

This clone was detected ten times or more. This chain uses TRBV19 with TRBJ2-7; TRBD2 agrees at 8 bases. Germline V gene data show CDR1 as LNHDA and CDR2 as SQIVND (reference sequence). The CDR3 covers 13 residues. V trimming: 5 bases; J trimming: 6 bases; junction bases outside the gene matches: 6. This chain's CDR3 is CASSPPGGGEQYF. The CDR3 coding sequence is TGTGCCAGTAGTCCCCCCGGGGGGGGCGAGCAGTACTTC.

The V call is TRBV7-9, the J call TRBJ1-4; 7 bases map to TRBD1. The ends lost 4 bases at V and 8 bases at J; junction bases unmatched: 7. The CDR3 covers 14 residues. CDR1 is SEHNR, CDR2 FQNEAQ, per germline (reference sequence). CDR3 residues: CASSSGGMREKLFF. CDR3 coding DNA: TGTGCCAGCAGCTCAGGGGGAATGAGGGAAAAACTGTTTTTT.

Only a few counts were recorded for this clone. The chain combines TRBV6-5 with TRBJ1-1; D may be TRBD1 (5 bases). The CDR3 contains 15 residues. V was pared by 2 bases and J by 0 bases, with 10 bases between. Germline values: CDR1 MNHEY, CDR2 SVGAGI. The CDR3 sequence is CASSYNRNMNTEAFF. CDR3 nucleotide sequence: TGTGCCAGCAGTTACAACAGGAACATGAACACTGAAGCTTTCTTT.

Written as DNA, the CDR3 is TGTGCCAGCAGTTATGGGCCGGGCAGGGACTCCTACGAGCAGTACTTC. As protein: CASSYGPGRDSYEQYF. The chain carries TRBV6-2 or TRBV6-3 and TRBJ2-7, with D maybe TRBD1 (5 bases). CDR1 is MNHEY and CDR2 is SVGEGT in the germline V gene. The CDR3 length is 16 residues. Trimming removed 3 bases from V and 0 bases from J, with 15 bases in between.

The rearrangement joins TRBV19 to TRBJ2-7; D not resolved. This CDR3 spans 14 amino acids. V lost 5 bases and J lost 0, with 11 bases in between. Germline-derived CDR1 and CDR2 are LNHDA and SQIVND (reference sequence). The CDR3 spells CASSPHTGSYEQYF. As DNA, the CDR3 is TGTGCCAGTAGTCCGCACACGGGCTCCTACGAGCAGTACTTC. The variable domain in full, with the rest retrieved from reference TRBV19 and TRBJ2-7, is DGGITQSPKYLFRKEGQNVTLSCEQNLNHDAMYWYRQDPGQGLRLIYYSQIVNDFQKGDIAEGYSVSREKKESFPLTVTSAQKNPTAFYLCASSPHTGSYEQYFGPGTRLTVT.

This chain joins TRBV20-1 and TRBJ2-7; no reliable D call. The CDR3 loop spans 11 amino acids. V lost 0 bases and J lost 4, with 4 bases in between. Germline V lookup: CDR1 DFQATT, CDR2 SNEGSKA (reference sequence). CDR3 sequence reads: CSARDQYEQYF. The CDR3 nucleotides read TGCAGTGCTAGAGATCAATACGAGCAGTACTTC.

The J gene is TRBJ2-4, the V gene TRBV18; TRBD2 might be the D (5 bases). CDR1 and CDR2 from the germline V gene are KGHSH and LQKENI. Trimming shortened V by 3 bases and J by 15 bases, and 12 bases separated the two germline ends. The CDR3 covers 11 residues. The chain's CDR3 is CASSPKTSLYF. Here the CDR3 DNA reads TGTGCCAGCTCACCGAAAACTAGTTTGTACTTC.

V usage is TRBV5-4 and J usage is TRBJ2-1, with 8 bases identical to TRBD1. The CDR3 contains 16 residues. V trimming: 5 bases; J trimming: 10 bases; junction bases outside the gene matches: 17. The germline V gene has CDR1 SGHNT and CDR2 YYREEE (reference sequence). CDR3 sequence reads: CASSSPQGESWGEQFF. DNA for the CDR3: TGTGCCAGCAGTTCCCCACAGGGGGAGTCGTGGGGCGAGCAGTTCTTC.